This is a list of T cell receptor beta chains from one sample in a study of graft-versus-host responses after intestinal transplantation. These TCRs' antigens remain unknown. Method: immunoSEQ multiplex PCR; TCRdb's copy keeps in-frame clones and lacks some. The table lists some 120,000 clones, roughly 92% of them singletons. This specimen was unstimulated CD4+ T cells sorted from spleen or lymph node cells, taken before transplant. These receptors originate from a human donor who was the organ donor for an intestinal transplant. The CDR3 runs from the conserved cysteine through the conserved F or W. The order of the fields is D gene, J gene, V gene, clone size, CDR3 protein, CDR3 DNA. D genes are given only for firm matches. Clone sizes are given selectively: once, few, many, or a class where the clone is expanded.

>NA|TRBJ2-7|TRBV15|NA
CATSRDPAALYEQYF
TGTGCCACCAGCAGAGATCCCGCAGCTCTCTACGAGCAGTACTTC
>TRBD2|TRBJ2-7|TRBV27|NA
CASSLLAGVYEQYF
TGTGCCAGCAGTTTACTAGCGGGAGTCTACGAGCAGTACTTC
>NA|TRBJ1-2|TRBV19|NA
CASSIETGLYGYTF
TGTGCCAGTAGTATAGAGACGGGCCTCTATGGCTACACCTTC
>NA|TRBJ1-2|TRBV19|NA
CASSIRRSYQYGYTF
TGTGCCAGTAGTATCCGGAGATCTTACCAATATGGCTACACCTTC
>TRBD1|TRBJ2-7|TRBV6-1|NA
CASSEAGSGGYEQYF
TGTGCCAGCAGTGAAGCGGGGTCAGGGGGCTACGAGCAGTACTTC
>NA|TRBJ1-1|TRBV4-2|NA
CASSQDSSGRESFF
TGTGCCAGCAGCCAAGATTCTAGTGGCCGTGAATCTTTCTTT
>NA|TRBJ1-1|TRBV19|once
CASSIHGPNTEAFF
TGTGCCAGTAGTATACACGGTCCGAACACTGAAGCTTTCTTT
>TRBD2|TRBJ2-1|TRBV7-2|NA
CASSLSQAGGLDEQFF
TGTGCCAGCAGCTTATCACAAGCGGGAGGGCTGGATGAGCAGTTCTTC
>NA|TRBJ2-7|TRBV5-1|NA
CASSFQGGSSYEQYF
TGCGCCAGCAGCTTTCAGGGGGGGAGCTCCTACGAGCAGTACTTC
>NA|TRBJ1-4|TRBV5-1|NA
CASSLDPGYNEKLFF
TGCGCCAGCAGCTTGGACCCGGGTTATAATGAAAAACTGTTTTTT
>NA|TRBJ1-2|TRBV30|once
CAWSVQQGFVRGYTF
TGTGCCTGGAGTGTCCAACAGGGATTCGTGAGGGGCTACACCTTC
>NA|TRBJ2-5|TRBV30|few
CAWSIGGSQYF
TGTGCCTGGAGCATCGGAGGGTCCCAGTACTTC